Included here is one TCR beta chain sequence, with context. This sample stems from a study of OX40 agonist ivuxolimab in advanced cancers. For the study at large: Prior therapy, whether anti-PD-1, anti-PD-L1 or anti-CTLA-4, was allowed, and less than 45% had some.

TCRdb keeps only in-frame clones here, not all; method: immunoSEQ multiplex PCR. Counted here are under 90,000 clones, roughly 86% occurring once; the ten biggest clones make up 0.99%. The clonotype comes from an adult with an advanced solid tumor such as melanoma, head and neck, liver or kidney cancer. The material was CD4+ or CD8+ T cells sorted from blood, obtained in a trial of the OX40 agonist ivuxolimab.

The DNA of the CDR3 is TGCGCCAGCAGCCAAGATGGGGGGGCGGGTTCACCCCTCCACTTT. Amino acid sequence: CASSQDGGAGSPLHF. This sequence joins TRBV4-3 and TRBJ1-6, with D possibly TRBD1 on 6 matching bases. Germline CDR1 reads LGHNA; CDR2 reads YSLEER. The CDR3 spans 15 residues. Trimming pared 0 bases from V and 9 bases from J, leaving 12 bases between.